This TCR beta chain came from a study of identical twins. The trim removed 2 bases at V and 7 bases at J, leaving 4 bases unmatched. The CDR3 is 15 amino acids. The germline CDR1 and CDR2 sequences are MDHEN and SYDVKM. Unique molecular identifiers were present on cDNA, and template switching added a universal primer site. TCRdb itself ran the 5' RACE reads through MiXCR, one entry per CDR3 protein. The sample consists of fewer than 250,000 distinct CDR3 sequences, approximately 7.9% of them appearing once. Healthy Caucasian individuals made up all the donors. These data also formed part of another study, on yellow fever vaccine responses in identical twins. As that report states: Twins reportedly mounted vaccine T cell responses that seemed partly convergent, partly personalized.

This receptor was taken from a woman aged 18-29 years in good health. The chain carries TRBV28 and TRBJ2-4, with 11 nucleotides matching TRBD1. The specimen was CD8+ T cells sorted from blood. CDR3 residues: CASSLEGQGGNIQYF. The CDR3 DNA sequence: TGTGCCAGCAGTTTAGAGGGACAGGGGGGGAACATTCAGTACTTC.